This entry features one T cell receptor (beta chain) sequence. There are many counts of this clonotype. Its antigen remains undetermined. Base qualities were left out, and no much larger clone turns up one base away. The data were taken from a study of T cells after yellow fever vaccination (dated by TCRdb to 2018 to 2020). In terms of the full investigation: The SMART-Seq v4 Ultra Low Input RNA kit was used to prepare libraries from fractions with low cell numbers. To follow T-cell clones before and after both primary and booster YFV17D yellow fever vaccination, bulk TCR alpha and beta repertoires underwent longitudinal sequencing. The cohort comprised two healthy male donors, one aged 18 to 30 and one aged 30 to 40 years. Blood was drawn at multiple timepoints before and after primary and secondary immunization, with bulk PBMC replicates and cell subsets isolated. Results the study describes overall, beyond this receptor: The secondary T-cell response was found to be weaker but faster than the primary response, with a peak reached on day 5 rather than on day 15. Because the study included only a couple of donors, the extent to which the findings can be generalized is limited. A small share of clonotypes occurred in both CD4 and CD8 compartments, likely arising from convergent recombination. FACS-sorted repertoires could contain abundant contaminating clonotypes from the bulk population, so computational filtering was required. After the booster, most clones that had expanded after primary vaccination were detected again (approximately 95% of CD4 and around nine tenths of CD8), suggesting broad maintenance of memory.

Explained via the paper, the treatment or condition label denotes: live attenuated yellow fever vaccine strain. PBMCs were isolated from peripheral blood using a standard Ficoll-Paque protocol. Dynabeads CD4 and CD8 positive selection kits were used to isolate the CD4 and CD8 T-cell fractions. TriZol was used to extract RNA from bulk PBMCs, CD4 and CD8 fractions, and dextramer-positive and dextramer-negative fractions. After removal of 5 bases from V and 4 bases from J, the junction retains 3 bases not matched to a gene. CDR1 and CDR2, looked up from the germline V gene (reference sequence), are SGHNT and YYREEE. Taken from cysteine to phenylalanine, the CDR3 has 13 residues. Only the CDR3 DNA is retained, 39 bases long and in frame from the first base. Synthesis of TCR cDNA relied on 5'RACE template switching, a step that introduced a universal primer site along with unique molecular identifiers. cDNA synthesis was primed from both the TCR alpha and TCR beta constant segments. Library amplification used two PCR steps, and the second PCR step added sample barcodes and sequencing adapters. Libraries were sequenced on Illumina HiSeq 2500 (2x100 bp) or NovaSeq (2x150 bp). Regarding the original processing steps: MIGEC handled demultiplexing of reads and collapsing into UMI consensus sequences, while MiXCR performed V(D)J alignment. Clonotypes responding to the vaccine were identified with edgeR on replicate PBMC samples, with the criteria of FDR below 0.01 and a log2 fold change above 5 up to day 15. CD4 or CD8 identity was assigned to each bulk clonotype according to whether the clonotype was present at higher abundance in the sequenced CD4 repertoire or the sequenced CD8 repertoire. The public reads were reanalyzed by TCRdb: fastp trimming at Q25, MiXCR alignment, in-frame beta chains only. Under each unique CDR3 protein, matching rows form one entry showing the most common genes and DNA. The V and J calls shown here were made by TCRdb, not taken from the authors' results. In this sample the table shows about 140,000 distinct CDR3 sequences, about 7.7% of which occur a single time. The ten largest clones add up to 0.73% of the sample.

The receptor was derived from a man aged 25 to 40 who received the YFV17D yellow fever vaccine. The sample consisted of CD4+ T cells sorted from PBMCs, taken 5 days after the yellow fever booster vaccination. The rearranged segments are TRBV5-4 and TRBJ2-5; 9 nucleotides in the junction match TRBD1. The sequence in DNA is TGTGCCAGCAGTGGACAGGGGACAGAGACCCAGTACTTC. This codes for CASSGQGTETQYF. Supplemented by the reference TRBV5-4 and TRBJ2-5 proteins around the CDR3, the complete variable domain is ETGVTQSPTHLIKTRGQQVTLRCSSQSGHNTVSWYQQALGQGPQFIFQYYREEENGRGNFPPRFSGLQFPNYSSELNVNALELDDSALYLCASSGQGTETQYFGPGTRLLVL.